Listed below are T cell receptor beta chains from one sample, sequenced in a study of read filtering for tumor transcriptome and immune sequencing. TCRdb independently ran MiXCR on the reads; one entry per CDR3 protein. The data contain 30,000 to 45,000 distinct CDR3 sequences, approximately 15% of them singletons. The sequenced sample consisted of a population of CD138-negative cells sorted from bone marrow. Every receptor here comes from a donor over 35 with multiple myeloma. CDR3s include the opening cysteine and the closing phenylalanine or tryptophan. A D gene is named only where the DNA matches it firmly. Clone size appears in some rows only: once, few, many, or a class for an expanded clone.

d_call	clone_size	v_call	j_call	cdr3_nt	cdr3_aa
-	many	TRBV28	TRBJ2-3	TGTGCCAGCAGTACTCAGGGTTTAGGGACAGATACGCAGTATTTT	CASSTQGLGTDTQYF
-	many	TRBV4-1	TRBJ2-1	TGCGCCAGCAGCCCAGCCGGGAATGAGCAGTTCTTC	CASSPAGNEQFF
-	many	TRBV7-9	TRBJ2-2	TGTGCCAGCAGCTTTTCGGCGAACACCGGGGAGCTGTTTTTT	CASSFSANTGELFF
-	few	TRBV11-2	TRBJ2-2	TGTGCCAGCAGCCCTACGAACACCGGGGAGCTGTTTTTT	CASSPTNTGELFF
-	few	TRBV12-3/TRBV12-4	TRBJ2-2	TGTGCCAGCAGTTTACTGTTTAAGGGAAAAAATCAGAACACCGGGGAGCTGTTTTTT	CASSLLFKGKNQNTGELFF
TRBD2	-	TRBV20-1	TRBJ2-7	TGCAGTGCTGGTAAAGCGGGAGCGGCTTACGAGCAGTACTTC	CSAGKAGAAYEQYF
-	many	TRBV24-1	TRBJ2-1	TGTGCCACCAGTGATCCGTACAATGAGCAGTTCTTC	CATSDPYNEQFF
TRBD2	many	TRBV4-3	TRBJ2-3	TGCGCCAGCAGCCAAGATCGAGGATCGGGAGGTGGGGCGGATACGCAGTATTTT	CASSQDRGSGGGADTQYF
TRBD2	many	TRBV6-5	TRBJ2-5	TGTGCCAGCAGTTACTACGGGACTAGCGGGAGGGATGAGACCCAGTACTTC	CASSYYGTSGRDETQYF
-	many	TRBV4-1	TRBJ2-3	TGCGCCAGCAGCCAAGGGACGATAGCAGATACGCAGTATTTT	CASSQGTIADTQYF
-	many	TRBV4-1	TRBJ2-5	TGCGCCAGCAGCCAAGGTGGTAGCGGAACGGAGGAGACCCAGTACTTC	CASSQGGSGTEETQYF
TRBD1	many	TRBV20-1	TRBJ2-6	TGCAGTGCCCGACAGGGGGCCTCTGGGGCCAACGTCCTGACTTTC	CSARQGASGANVLTF
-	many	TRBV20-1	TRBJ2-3	TGCAGTGCTAGAGCCTACTGGGACAGCGGGCCAGATACGCAGTATTTT	CSARAYWDSGPDTQYF
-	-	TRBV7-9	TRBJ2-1	TGTGCCAGCGGCCAAGTCCATTACGAGCAGTTCTTC	CASGQVHYEQFF
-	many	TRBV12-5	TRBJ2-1	TGTGCTAGTGGTTTGGTTTTGGGGGGAGCCGGGGACAATGAGCAGTTCTTC	CASGLVLGGAGDNEQFF
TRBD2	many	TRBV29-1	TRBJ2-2	TGCAGCGTTGAAGGGCTAGCGGGGACCGGGGAGCTGTTTTTT	CSVEGLAGTGELFF
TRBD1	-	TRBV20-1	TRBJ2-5	TGCTGTGCTGTGGGACAGGGAGGCGAGACCCAGTACTTC	CCAVGQGGETQYF
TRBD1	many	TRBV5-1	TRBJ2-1	TGCGCCAGCAGCATAAACAGGGGCGCTGAGCAGTTCTTC	CASSINRGAEQFF
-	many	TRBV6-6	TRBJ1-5	TGTGCCAGCAGTTACTCGGGAGCAGGCAATCAGCCCCAGCATTTT	CASSYSGAGNQPQHF
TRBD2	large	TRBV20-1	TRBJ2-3	TGCAGTGCTAGTAGGTCTAGCGGGAGGGCCACAGCAGATACGCAGTATTTT	CSASRSSGRATADTQYF
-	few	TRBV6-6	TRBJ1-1	TGTGCCAGCAGTCGTGCAGGGGTGGGCAACACTGAAGCTTTCTTT	CASSRAGVGNTEAFF
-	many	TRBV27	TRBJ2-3	TGTGCCAGCAGTCCAGGGGCAGATACGCAGTATTTT	CASSPGADTQYF
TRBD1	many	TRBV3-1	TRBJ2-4	TGTGCCAGCAGCCAAGGGACAGGGAAAAACATTCAGTACTTC	CASSQGTGKNIQYF
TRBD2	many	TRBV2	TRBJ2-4	TGTGCCAGCAGTGGTCCAGCGGGGGCCAAAAACATTCAGTACTTC	CASSGPAGAKNIQYF
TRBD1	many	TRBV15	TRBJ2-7	TGTGCCACCAGCACTGAGGACAGGGCGCCCTACGAGCAGTACTTC	CATSTEDRAPYEQYF
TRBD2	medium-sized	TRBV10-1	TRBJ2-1	TGCGCCAGCAGTGAGTCGTTACTAGCGGGAGAATACAATGAGCAGTTCTTC	CASSESLLAGEYNEQFF
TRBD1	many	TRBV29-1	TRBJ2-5	TGCGGAGGGGGACAGGGGGGTGAAGAGACCCAGTACTTC	CGGGQGGEETQYF
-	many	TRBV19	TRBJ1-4	TGTGCCAGTAGTATTAGGCCTAATGAAAAACTGTTTTTT	CASSIRPNEKLFF
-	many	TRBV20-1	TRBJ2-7	TGCAGTGCTACGGGGACTTCTAGCTCCTACGAGCAGTACTTC	CSATGTSSSYEQYF
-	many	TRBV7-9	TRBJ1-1	TGTGCCAGCAGCCTAGGGACTGTGAACACTGAAGCTTTCTTT	CASSLGTVNTEAFF
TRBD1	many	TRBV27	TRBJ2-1	TGTGCCAGCAGCATAAGAACAGGGGGCTCCTACAATGAGCAGTTCTTC	CASSIRTGGSYNEQFF
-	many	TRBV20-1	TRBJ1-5	TGCAGTGTTCTCGCCCCCCGTACGTTTAGCAATCAGCCCCAGCATTTT	CSVLAPRTFSNQPQHF
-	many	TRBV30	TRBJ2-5	TGTGCCTGTATGGACGTTTTGAGGGAGACCCAGTACTTC	CACMDVLRETQYF